This T cell receptor beta chain was recovered during a study of CD8+CD57+ T cells in acquired aplastic anemia. Study-wide background: When averaged, DNA from sorted CD4+ and CD8+ cells came to 3.2 ug. CD4+ cell libraries from healthy donors averaged approximately 10 million reads. Findings of the study overall: The study found no significant CD8+ Simpson's diversity difference between patients and controls. About 30 CD8+ CDR3 sequences occurred in both the patients and the controls.

Of note for this clonotype: The antigen is unknown.

The CDR3 totals 13 residues. Germline lookup yields CDR1 WSHSY and CDR2 SAAADI. Trimming cost V 9 bases and J 5 bases; bases outside gene matches: 6. Genomic DNA constituted the template upon which TCR beta VDJ and CDR3 profiling was performed. TCRdb ran MiXCR on the reads and lists one entry per CDR3 protein. This table holds 180,000 or so distinct CDR3 sequences, under 55% found once. The chain carries TRBV10-2 and TRBJ2-2, with 7 bases fitting TRBD1. The sample taken for sequencing was sorted CD4+, CD8+, or CD8+CD57+ T cells (not recorded which) from PBMCs. This receptor was obtained from a human donor in good health. The CDR3 here is CASRKGATGELFF. In DNA form, the CDR3 reads TGCGCCAGTCGAAAGGGGGCAACCGGGGAGCTGTTTTTT.